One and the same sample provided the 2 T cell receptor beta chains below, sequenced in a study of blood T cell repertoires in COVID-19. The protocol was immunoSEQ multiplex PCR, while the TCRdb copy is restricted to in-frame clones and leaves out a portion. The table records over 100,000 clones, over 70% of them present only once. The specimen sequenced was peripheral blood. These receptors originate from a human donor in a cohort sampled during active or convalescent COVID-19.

CDR3 DNA: TGTGCCAGCAGCTTAGCGTATAGCGGGATAACCTACGAGCAGTACTTC. It codes for CASSLAYSGITYEQYF. V is TRBV7-6 and J is TRBJ2-7; 8 bases fit TRBD2. The CDR3 spans 16 residues. The V segment lost 0 bases and the J segment 2 bases; nucleotides outside the gene matches: 6. Germline V lookup: CDR1 SGHVS, CDR2 FNYEAQ.

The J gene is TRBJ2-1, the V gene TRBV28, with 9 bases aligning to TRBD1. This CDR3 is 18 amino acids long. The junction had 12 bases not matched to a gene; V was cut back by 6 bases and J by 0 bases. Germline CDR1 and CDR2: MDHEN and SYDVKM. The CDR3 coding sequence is TGTGCCAGCAGCCCAAGAGTCGGGACAGGGATCTCCTACAATGAGCAGTTCTTC. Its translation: CASSPRVGTGISYNEQFF.